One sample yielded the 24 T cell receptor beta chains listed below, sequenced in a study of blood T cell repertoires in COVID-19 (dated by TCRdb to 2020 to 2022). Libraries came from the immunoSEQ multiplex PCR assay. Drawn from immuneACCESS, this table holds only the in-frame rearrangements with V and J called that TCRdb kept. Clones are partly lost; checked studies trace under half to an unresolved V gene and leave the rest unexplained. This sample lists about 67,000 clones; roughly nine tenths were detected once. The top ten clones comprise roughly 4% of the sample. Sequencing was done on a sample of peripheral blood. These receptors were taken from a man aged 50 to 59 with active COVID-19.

The CDR3 loop is CASSQEIIRLALRTDTQYF. The CDR3 nucleotides read TGCGCCAGCAGCCAAGAAATAATTCGACTAGCGCTACGCACAGATACGCAGTATTTT. The chain carries TRBV4-3 and TRBJ2-3; 8 bases are shared with TRBD2. This CDR3 has 19 residues. Germline V gene sequence: CDR1 LGHNA, CDR2 YSLEER. V lost 0 bases to trimming and J lost 1 base; unmatched junction nucleotides: 12.

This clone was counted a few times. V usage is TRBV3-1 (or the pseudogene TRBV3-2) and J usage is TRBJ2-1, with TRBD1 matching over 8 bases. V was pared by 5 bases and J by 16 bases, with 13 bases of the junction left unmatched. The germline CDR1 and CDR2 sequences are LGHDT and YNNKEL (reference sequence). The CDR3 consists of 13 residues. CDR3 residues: CASSWGQVRVLFF. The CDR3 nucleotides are TGTGCCAGCAGCTGGGGACAGGTGAGGGTGCTTTTCTTC.

CDR3 loop: CAGDSTGANVLTF. CDR3 DNA: TGTGCCGGGGACAGCACTGGGGCCAACGTCCTGACTTTC. V and J are TRBV30 and TRBJ2-6, with TRBD1 identical over 7 bases. The V and J ends lost 8 bases and 2 bases, in that order; junction bases with no gene match: 3. This CDR3 spans 13 amino acids. Germline values: CDR1 GTSNPN, CDR2 SVGIG (reference sequence).

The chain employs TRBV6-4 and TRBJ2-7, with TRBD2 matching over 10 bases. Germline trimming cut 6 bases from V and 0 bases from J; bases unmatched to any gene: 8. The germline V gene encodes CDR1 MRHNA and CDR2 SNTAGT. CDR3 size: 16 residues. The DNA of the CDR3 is TGTGCCAGCAGCACTAGCGGGGAAACTAACTCCTACGAGCAGTACTTC. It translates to CASSTSGETNSYEQYF.

CDR3 loop: CASSLQGFGTDTQYF. The CDR3 DNA reads as TGTGCCAGCAGCCTACAGGGCTTTGGCACAGATACGCAGTATTTT. The chain uses TRBV5-4 and TRBJ2-3; D possibly corresponds to TRBD1 (6 bases). V lost 4 bases and J lost 1, with 13 bases in between. This CDR3 has 15 amino acids. The V gene's germline CDR1 is SGHNT and CDR2 YYREEE (reference sequence). Together with reference TRBV5-4 and TRBJ2-3, the CDR3 gives the full variable domain: ETGVTQSPTHLIKTRGQQVTLRCSSQSGHNTVSWYQQALGQGPQFIFQYYREEENGRGNFPPRFSGLQFPNYSSELNVNALELDDSALYLCASSLQGFGTDTQYFGPGTRLTVL.

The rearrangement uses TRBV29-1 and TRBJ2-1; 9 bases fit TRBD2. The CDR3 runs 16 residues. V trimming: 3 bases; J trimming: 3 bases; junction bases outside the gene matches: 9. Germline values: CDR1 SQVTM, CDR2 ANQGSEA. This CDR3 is CSVERSGTSYYNEQFF. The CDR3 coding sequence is TGCAGCGTTGAGAGGAGCGGGACTAGCTACTACAATGAGCAGTTCTTC.

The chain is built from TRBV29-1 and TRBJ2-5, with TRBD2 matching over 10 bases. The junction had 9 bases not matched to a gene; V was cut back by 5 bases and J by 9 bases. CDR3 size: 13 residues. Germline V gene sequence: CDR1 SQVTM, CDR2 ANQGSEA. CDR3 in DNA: TGCAGCGTTCCGGGACTAGCGATAAGGTCCCAGTACTTC. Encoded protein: CSVPGLAIRSQYF.

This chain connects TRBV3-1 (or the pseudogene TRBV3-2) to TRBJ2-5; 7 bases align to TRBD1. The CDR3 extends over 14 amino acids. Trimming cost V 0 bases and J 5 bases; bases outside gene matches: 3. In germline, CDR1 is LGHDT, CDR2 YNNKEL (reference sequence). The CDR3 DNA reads TGTGCCAGCAGCCAAGATGACAGGGCGGAGACCCAGTACTTC. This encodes CASSQDDRAETQYF.

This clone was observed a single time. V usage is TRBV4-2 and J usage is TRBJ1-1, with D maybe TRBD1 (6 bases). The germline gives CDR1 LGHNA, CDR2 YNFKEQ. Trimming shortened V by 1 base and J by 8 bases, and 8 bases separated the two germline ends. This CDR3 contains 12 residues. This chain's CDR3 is CASSQADREAFF. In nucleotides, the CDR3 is TGTGCCAGCAGCCAAGCAGACAGGGAAGCTTTCTTT.

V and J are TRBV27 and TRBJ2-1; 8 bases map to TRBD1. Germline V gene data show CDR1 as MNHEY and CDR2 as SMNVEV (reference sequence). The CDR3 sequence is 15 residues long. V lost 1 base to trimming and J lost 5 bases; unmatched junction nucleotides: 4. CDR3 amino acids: CASSLYGTGHNEQFF. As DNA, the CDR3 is TGTGCCAGCAGTTTATATGGGACAGGCCACAATGAGCAGTTCTTC.

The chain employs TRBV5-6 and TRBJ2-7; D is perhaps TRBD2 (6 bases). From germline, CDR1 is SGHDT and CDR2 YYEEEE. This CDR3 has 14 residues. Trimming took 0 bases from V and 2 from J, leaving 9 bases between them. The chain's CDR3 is CASSLGPGAYEQYF. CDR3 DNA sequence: TGTGCCAGCAGCTTGGGGCCGGGGGCCTACGAGCAGTACTTC.

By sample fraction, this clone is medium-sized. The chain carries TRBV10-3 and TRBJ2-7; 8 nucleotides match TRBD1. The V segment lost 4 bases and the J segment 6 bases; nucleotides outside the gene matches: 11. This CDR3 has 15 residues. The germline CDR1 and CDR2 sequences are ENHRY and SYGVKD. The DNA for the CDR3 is TGTGCCATCAGTGCGGACGACAGGGGCCGTGTCGAGCAGTACTTC. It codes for CAISADDRGRVEQYF.

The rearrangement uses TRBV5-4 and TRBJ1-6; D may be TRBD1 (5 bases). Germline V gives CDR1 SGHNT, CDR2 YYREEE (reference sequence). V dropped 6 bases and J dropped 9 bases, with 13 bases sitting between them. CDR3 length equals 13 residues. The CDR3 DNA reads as TGTGCCAGCATGCAGGGTGTTGGTTCACCCCTCCACTTT. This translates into CASMQGVGSPLHF. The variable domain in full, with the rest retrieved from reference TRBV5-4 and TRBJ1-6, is ETGVTQSPTHLIKTRGQQVTLRCSSQSGHNTVSWYQQALGQGPQFIFQYYREEENGRGNFPPRFSGLQFPNYSSELNVNALELDDSALYLCASMQGVGSPLHFGNGTRLTVT.

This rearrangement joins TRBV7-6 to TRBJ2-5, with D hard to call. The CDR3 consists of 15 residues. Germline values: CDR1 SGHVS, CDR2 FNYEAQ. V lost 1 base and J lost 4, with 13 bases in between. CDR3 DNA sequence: TGTGCCAGCAGCTTAGTACAGAGTCCCAGAGAGACCCAGTACTTC. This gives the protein CASSLVQSPRETQYF.

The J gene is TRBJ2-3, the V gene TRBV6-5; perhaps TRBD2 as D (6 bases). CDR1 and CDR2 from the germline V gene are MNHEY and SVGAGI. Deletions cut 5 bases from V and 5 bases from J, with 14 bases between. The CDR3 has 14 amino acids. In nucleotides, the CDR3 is TGTGCCAGCAGTCCTGAATGGGGAGGAGATACGCAGTATTTT. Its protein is CASSPEWGGDTQYF.

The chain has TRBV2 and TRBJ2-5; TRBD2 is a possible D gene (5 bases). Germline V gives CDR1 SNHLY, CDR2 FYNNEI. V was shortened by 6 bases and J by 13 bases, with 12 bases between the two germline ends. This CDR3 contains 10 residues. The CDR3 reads CASREDLGYF. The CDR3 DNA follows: TGTGCCAGCAGGGAGGACTTGGGGTACTTC.

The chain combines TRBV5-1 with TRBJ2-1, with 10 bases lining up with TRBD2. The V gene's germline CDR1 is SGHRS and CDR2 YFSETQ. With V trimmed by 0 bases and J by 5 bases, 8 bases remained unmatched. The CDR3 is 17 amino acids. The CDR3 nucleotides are TGCGCCAGCAGCTTGGGTGGGGCTAGCGGGAGAAACAATGAGCAGTTCTTC. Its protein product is CASSLGGASGRNNEQFF.

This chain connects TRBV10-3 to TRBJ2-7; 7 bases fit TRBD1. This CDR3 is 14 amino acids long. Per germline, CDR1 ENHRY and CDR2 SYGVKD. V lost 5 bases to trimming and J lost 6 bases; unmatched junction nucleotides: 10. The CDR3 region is CAISRDSGLSEQYF. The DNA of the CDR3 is TGTGCCATCAGTCGGGACAGTGGGTTATCCGAGCAGTACTTC.

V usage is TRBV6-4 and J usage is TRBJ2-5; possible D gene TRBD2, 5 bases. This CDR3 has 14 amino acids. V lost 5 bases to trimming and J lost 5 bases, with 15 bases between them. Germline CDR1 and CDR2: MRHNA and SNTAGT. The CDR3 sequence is CASSYPPGMETQYF. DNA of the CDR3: TGTGCCAGCAGTTACCCACCGGGGATGGAGACCCAGTACTTC.

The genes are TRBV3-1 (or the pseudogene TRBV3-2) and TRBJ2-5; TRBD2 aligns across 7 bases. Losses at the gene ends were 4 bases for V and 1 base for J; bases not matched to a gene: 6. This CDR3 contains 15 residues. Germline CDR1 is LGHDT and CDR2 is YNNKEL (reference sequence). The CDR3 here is CASSRGTISQETQYF. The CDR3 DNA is TGTGCCAGCAGCCGAGGGACTATATCCCAAGAGACCCAGTACTTC.

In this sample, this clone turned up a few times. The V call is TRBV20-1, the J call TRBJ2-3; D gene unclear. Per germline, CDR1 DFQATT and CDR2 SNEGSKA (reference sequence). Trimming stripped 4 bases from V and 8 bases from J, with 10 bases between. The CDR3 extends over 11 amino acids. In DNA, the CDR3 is TGCAGTGCTACCGCCCTACGTACGCAGTATTTT. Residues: CSATALRTQYF.

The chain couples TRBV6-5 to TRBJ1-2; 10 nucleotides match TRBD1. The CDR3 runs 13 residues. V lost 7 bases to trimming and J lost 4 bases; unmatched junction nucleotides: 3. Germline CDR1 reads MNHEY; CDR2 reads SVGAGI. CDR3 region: CASTRTGGYGYTF. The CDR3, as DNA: TGTGCCAGCACCCGGACAGGGGGCTATGGCTACACCTTC.

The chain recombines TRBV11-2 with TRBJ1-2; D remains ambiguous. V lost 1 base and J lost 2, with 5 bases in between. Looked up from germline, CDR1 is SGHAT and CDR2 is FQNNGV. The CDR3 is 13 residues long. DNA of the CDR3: TGTGCCAGCAGCTTAGTACAGAACTATGGCTACACCTTC. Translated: CASSLVQNYGYTF.

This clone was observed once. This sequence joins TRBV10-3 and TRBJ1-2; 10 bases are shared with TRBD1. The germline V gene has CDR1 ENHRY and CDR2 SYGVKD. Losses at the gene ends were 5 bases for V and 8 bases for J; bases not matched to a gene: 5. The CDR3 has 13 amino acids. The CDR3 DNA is TGTGCCATCAGTAACGACAGGGGGCGCGGCTACACCTTC. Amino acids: CAISNDRGRGYTF.